This TCR beta chain was documented in a study of T cell responses to AZD1222 COVID-19 vaccine (dated by TCRdb to the early 2020s). For the wider study: AZD1222 recipients whose second dose came at about 4 weeks and those whose second dose came at about 12 weeks were combined into one group, since spike-specific TCR depth and breadth did not differ between the two schedules. TCR sequencing was performed for roughly 250 trial participants, of whom 200 to 220 were given two doses of AZD1222 and around 25 were given two doses of MenACWY control vaccine. Trial participants were enrolled by age into subgroups of 18-55, 56-69 and 70-plus years, and around 150, 28 and 57 TCR-sequenced participants, respectively, were included in these subgroups. Study-level results and caveats: In the small 56-69-year group, the increase in depth fell short of significance, most likely because of low power. Because no samples from the day 14 peak response were available, repertoires could be characterized only after the peak T cell response. A significant rise in spike-specific TCR breadth and depth was observed after two AZD1222 doses relative to day 0 and relative to MenACWY recipients. Epitopes outside the regions mutated in the B.1.351 and B.1.1.7 variants were reportedly recognized by nearly half of the unique spike-specific TCRs. Conclusions about previously exposed vaccinees are limited, since just 5 to 7 AZD1222 recipients were seropositive for SARS-CoV-2 at baseline. Vaccine-associated CD4 TCRs spanned the whole spike protein, with dominant responses in regions 160-218 and 743-854. Most participants were white British and females outnumbered males, and the authors suggested that clonal diversity may have been underestimated.

Trimming at the junction amounts to 4 bases on V and 3 bases on J, and the germline ends lie 11 bases apart. The cysteine opens and the phenylalanine closes a CDR3 of 13 amino acids. Just CDR3 DNA is preserved here, 39 bases in frame from base 1. The CDR1 and CDR2 encoded by the germline V gene are SGHRS and YFSETQ. The CDR3 regions of human TCRbeta chains were analyzed by immunosequencing. In the authors' own workflow: TCRs in the repertoires were matched against a reference library of SARS-CoV-2-specific TCRs that had been generated with the MIRA antigen-specificity platform. Breadth was defined as the fraction of unique TCRs that were SARS-CoV-2-associated, and depth was defined as the fraction of total T cells that were SARS-CoV-2-associated. Using the MIRA data, every spike-specific TCR was mapped to the spike region that the TCR reacted to and assigned to either a CD4 or a CD8 class. Log10-transformed breadth and depth values were compared by one-way ANOVA with Sidak's multiple comparisons tests. Entries here come from immuneACCESS through TCRdb and include only in-frame sequences with V and J called. Some clones fail to appear in such tables; in the studies checked, an unresolved V gene covers under half of the shortfall, and the cause of the remainder is unknown. V and J calls and clone size are copied from that table; D and trimming were computed from the DNA. The sample table shows 100,000 to 120,000 clones, and around 87% are seen once. The top ten clonotypes cover 2.5% of the sample.

According to the study, the label for this sample's time point signals: baseline before first vaccination. Vaccinee samples were obtained from the UK trials COV001 and COV002, which included a single-blind randomized controlled phase 2/3 trial of AZD1222 (ChAdOx1 nCoV-19) in healthy adults. For TCRbeta chain sequencing, PBMC samples from trial participants were taken at day 0 and at day 28 after the second dose. Concerning this clone: The clone's antigen remains unknown. No base-level quality is on record; no much larger clone is a single base apart.

The sequence is built from TRBV5-1 and TRBJ2-7; the D gene is perhaps TRBD1, on 5 matching bases. The receptor's source is an adult in good health. The input for sequencing was peripheral blood, taken on day 0 of AZD1222 vaccination. The CDR3 protein is CASSETDLYEQYF. Here is the DNA: TGCGCCAGCAGCGAGACAGACCTCTACGAGCAGTACTTC.